This T cell receptor (beta chain) is from a study of shared clonotypes between healthy human individuals. Trimming cost V 2 bases and J 3 bases, with 15 bases left between them. The length of the CDR3 is 16 residues. CDR1 is MNHEY and CDR2 is SMNVEV in the germline V gene (reference sequence). Study results and limitations: The authors expected sequencing depth to affect clonotype sharing among donors.

Points on this clone: Its antigen is undetermined.

Terminally differentiated effector memory CD45RA+ cells were left out of the naive CD8 fraction, which was CD45RO-negative and positively selected for CCR7. Each sample came from a Caucasian adult donor living in Nashville, Tennessee. A deep-level run was used for the assay. TCRdb's copy holds only in-frame clones and misses some; the assay was immunoSEQ multiplex PCR. This table has hundreds of thousands of clones, roughly 98% appearing once. Material for sequencing was naive CD8+ T cells sorted from blood. The sequence was collected from a man younger than 45 in good health. The rearrangement joins TRBV27 to TRBJ2-3; D remains ambiguous. CDR3 protein: CASSLSGRTRTDTQYF. The CDR3 DNA reads TGTGCCAGCAGTTTAAGTGGCAGGACGAGGACAGATACGCAGTATTTT.